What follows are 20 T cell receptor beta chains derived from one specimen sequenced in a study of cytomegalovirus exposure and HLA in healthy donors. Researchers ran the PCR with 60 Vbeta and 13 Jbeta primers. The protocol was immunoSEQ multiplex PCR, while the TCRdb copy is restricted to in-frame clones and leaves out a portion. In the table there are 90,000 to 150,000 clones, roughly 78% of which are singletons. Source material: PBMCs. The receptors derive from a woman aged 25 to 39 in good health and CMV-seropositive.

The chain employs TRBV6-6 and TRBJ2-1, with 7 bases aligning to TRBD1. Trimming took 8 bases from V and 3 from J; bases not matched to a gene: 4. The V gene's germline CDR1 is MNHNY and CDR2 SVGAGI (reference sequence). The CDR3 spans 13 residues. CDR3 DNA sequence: TGTGCCAGCCACGGGACAGACTACAATGAGCAGTTCTTC. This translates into CASHGTDYNEQFF.

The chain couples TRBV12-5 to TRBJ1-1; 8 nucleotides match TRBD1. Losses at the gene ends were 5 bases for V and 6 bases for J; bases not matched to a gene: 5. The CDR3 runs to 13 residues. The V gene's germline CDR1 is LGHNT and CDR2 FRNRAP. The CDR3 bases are TGTGCTAGTGGTAATGACAGGGGCGCTGAAGCTTTCTTT. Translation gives CASGNDRGAEAFF. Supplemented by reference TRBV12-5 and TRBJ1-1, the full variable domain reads DARVTQTPRHKVTEMGQEVTMRCQPILGHNTVFWYRQTMMQGLELLAYFRNRAPLDDSGMPKDRFSAEMPDATLATLKIQPSEPRDSAVYFCASGNDRGAEAFFGQGTRLTVV.

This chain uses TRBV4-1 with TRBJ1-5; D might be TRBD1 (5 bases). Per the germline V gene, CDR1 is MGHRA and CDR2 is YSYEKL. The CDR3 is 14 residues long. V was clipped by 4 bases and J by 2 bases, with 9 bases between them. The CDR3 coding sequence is TGCGCCAGCAGCCGAAGGGGTGGCAATCAGCCCCAGCATTTT. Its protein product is CASSRRGGNQPQHF.

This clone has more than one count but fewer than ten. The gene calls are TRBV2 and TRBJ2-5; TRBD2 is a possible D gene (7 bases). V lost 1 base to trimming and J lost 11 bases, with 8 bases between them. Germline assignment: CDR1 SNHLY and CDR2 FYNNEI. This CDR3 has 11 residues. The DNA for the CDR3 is TGTGCCAGCAGTGAAGAGGGGGGGCAGTACTTC. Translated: CASSEEGGQYF.

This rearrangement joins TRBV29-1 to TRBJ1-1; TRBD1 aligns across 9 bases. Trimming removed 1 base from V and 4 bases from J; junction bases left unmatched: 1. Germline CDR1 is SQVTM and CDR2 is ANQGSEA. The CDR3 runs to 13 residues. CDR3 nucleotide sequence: TGCAGCGTTGAAGGACAGGGGGGCACTGAAGCTTTCTTT. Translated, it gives CSVEGQGGTEAFF.

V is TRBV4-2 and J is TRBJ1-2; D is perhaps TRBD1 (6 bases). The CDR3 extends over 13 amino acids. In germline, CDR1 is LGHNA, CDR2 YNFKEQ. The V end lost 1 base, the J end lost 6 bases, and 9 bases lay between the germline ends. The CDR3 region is CASSQGRGDGYTF. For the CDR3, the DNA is TGTGCCAGCAGCCAAGGCAGGGGAGATGGCTACACCTTC.

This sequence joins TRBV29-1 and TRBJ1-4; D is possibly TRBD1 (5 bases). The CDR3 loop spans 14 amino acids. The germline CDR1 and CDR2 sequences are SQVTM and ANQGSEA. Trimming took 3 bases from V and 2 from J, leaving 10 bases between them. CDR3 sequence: CSVEQGGTNEKLFF. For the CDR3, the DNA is TGCAGCGTTGAGCAGGGAGGGACTAATGAAAAACTGTTTTTT.

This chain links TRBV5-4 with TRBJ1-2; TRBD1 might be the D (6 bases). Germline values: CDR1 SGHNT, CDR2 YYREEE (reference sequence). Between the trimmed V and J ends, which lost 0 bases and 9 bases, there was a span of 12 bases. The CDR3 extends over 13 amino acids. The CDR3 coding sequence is TGTGCCAGCAGCTTGGCCTCGGACAGACGCTACACCTTC. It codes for CASSLASDRRYTF.

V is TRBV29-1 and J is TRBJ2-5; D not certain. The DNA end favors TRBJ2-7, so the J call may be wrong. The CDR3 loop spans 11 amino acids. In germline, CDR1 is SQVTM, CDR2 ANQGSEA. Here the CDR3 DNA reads TGCAGCGTTTACAGATCCTACGAGCAGTACTTC. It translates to CSVYRSYEQYF.

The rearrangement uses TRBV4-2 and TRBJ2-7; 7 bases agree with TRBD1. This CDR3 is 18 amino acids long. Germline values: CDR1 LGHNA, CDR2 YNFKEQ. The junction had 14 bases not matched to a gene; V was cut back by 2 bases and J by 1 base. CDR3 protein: CASSQSWGRDSLSYEQYF. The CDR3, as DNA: TGTGCCAGCAGCCAATCCTGGGGTAGGGACAGTCTTTCCTACGAGCAGTACTTC.

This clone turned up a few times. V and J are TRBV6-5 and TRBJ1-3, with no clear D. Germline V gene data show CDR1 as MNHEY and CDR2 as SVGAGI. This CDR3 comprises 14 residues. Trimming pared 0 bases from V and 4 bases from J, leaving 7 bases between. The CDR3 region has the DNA TGTGCCAGCAGTTACTCCTTTCAGGGAAACACCATATATTTT. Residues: CASSYSFQGNTIYF.

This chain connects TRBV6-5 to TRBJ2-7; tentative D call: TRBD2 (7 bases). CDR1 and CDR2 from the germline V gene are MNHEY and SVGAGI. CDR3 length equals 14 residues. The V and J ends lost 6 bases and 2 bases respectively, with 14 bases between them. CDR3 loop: CASRLRGGPYEQYF. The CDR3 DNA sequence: TGTGCCAGCAGGCTGAGGGGGGGGCCCTACGAGCAGTACTTC.

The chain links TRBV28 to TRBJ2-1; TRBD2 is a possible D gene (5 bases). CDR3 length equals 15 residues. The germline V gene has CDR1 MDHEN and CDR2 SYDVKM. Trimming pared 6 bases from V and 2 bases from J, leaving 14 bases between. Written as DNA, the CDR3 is TGTGCCAGCAGGGCGAGGGCAACCACCTACAATGAGCAGTTCTTC. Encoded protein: CASRARATTYNEQFF.

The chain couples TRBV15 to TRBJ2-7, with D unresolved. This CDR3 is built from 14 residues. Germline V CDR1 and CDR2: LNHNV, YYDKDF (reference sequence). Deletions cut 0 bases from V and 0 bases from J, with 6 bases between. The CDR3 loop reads CATSRDGSSYEQYF. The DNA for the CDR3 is TGTGCCACCAGCAGAGATGGTAGCTCCTACGAGCAGTACTTC.

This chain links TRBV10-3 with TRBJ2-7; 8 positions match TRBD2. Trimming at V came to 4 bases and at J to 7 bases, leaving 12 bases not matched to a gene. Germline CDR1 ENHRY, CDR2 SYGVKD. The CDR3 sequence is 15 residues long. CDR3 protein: CAISGRSGGTFEQYF. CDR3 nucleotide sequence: TGTGCCATCAGTGGAAGAAGCGGGGGCACGTTTGAGCAGTACTTC.

The CDR3 coding sequence is TGTGCCACCAGCAGAGATCTGACCGGGGATGGCTACACCTTC. It is translated as CATSRDLTGDGYTF. The V gene is TRBV15, the J gene TRBJ1-2; the D is unclear. Germline CDR1 and CDR2: LNHNV and YYDKDF (reference sequence). This CDR3 is 14 amino acids long. V was clipped by 0 bases and J by 6 bases, with 11 bases between them.

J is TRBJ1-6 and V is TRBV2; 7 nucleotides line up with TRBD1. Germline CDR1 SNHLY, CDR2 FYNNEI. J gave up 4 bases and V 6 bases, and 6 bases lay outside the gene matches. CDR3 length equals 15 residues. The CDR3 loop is CASRLTGEYNSPLHF. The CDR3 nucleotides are TGTGCCAGCAGACTTACAGGGGAATATAATTCACCCCTCCACTTT.

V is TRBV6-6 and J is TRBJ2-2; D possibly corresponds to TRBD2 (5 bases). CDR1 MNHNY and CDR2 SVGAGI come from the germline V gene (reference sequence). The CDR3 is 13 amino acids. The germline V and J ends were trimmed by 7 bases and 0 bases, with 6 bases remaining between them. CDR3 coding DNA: TGTGCCAGCAAAGCGGCGAACACCGGGGAGCTGTTTTTT. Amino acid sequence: CASKAANTGELFF.

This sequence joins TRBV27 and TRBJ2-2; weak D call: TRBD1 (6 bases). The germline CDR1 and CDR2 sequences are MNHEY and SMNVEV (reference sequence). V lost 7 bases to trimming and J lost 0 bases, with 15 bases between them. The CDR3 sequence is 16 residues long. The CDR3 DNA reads TGTGCCAGCACCCCCTTCGGGACAACGAACACCGGGGAGCTGTTTTTT. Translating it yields CASTPFGTTNTGELFF.

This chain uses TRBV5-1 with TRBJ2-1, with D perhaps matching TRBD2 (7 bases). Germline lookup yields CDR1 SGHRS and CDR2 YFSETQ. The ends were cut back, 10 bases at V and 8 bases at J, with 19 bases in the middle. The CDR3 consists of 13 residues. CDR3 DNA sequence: TGCGCCTCCAGGGAGGGGGGGCCCGATGAGCAGTTCTTC. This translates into CASREGGPDEQFF.